Presented here are 20 T cell receptor beta chains from one specimen sequenced in a study of shared clonotypes between healthy human individuals (dated by TCRdb to about 2020). Library method: the immunoSEQ multiplex PCR assay. Sourced from immuneACCESS, this table was stored by TCRdb with only in-frame sequences that have V and J called. A share of the clones is absent; for the studies checked, an unresolved V gene accounts for under half, and the remainder has no known explanation. In all, the sample holds some 1 million clones, and about 75% of those were seen once. Approximately 1.5% of the sample is in the top ten clones. The specimen was memory CD4+ T cells sorted from blood. The cell subset or site label corresponds to: CD45RA-negative fraction. The receptor set was obtained from a man younger than 30 in good health.

This chain connects TRBV28 to TRBJ1-4; D uncertain. The CDR3 loop spans 11 amino acids. The V and J ends lost 6 bases and 6 bases respectively, with 5 bases between them. Looked up from germline, CDR1 is MDHEN and CDR2 is SYDVKM. In DNA form, the CDR3 reads TGTGCCAGCAGGGGAGATGAAAAACTGTTTTTT. Its protein product is CASRGDEKLFF.

V usage is TRBV5-8 and J usage is TRBJ2-3; D possibly corresponds to TRBD2 (7 bases). Germline values: CDR1 SGHTS, CDR2 YDEGEE. The germline V and J ends were trimmed by 1 base and 5 bases, with 14 bases remaining between them. The CDR3 has 15 residues. In DNA, the CDR3 is TGTGCCAGCAGCTTGAGCGGGGAAGGGGGAGATACGCAGTATTTT. The encoded protein is CASSLSGEGGDTQYF.

This clone has a single count. Additional DNA sequences in this sample encode the identical CDR3. The V and J genes are TRBV6-6 and TRBJ2-7, with TRBD1 matching 12 bases. The CDR3 is 14 residues long. The junction had 4 bases not matched to a gene; V was cut back by 5 bases and J by 5 bases. Germline-derived CDR1 and CDR2 are MNHNY and SVGAGI (reference sequence). CDR3 DNA sequence: TGTGCCAGCAGTACGGGGACAGGGGGCCACGAGCAGTACTTC. The encoded protein is CASSTGTGGHEQYF.

Many counts were recorded for this clone. Other DNA sequences of this sample code for an identical CDR3. The V gene is TRBV5-1, the J gene TRBJ1-2; D remains ambiguous. Germline V gene lookup returns CDR1 SGHRS and CDR2 YFSETQ. CDR3 length: 14 amino acids. The V end lost 5 bases, the J end lost 13 bases, and 24 bases lay between the germline ends. CDR3 DNA: TGCGCCAGCAGTTTAGATGGCCTTTTAGCAGCCGGCACCTTC. The encoded protein is CASSLDGLLAAGTF.

V usage is TRBV6-5 and J usage is TRBJ2-2; D might be TRBD1 (5 bases). V was cut by 0 bases and J by 7 bases, with 9 bases left in between. The germline V gene encodes CDR1 MNHEY and CDR2 SVGAGI. CDR3 length equals 14 residues. The CDR3 sequence: CASSYSGERGELFF. CDR3 coding DNA: TGTGCCAGCAGTTACTCAGGGGAACGCGGGGAGCTGTTTTTT.

The chain joins TRBV6-5 to TRBJ1-1; no definite D call. The CDR3 sequence is 14 residues long. Germline values: CDR1 MNHEY, CDR2 SVGAGI. Trimming pared 8 bases from V and 4 bases from J, leaving 17 bases between. As DNA, the CDR3 is TGTGCCAGCTCAGCAGCGGGTAGAAGCACTGAAGCTTTCTTT. Amino acid sequence: CASSAAGRSTEAFF.

The chain uses TRBV4-1 and TRBJ2-2; D not resolved. CDR3 length equals 16 residues. Germline V gives CDR1 MGHRA, CDR2 YSYEKL. Between the trimmed V and J ends, which lost 0 bases and 6 bases, there was a span of 14 bases. CDR3 in DNA: TGCGCCAGCAGCCAAGATCAAGTGGCTCGGCCCGGGGAGCTGTTTTTT. Encoded protein: CASSQDQVARPGELFF.

The CDR3 sequence is CASSLVAGLYEQYF. The DNA of the CDR3 is TGCGCCAGCAGCTTAGTAGCGGGACTGTACGAGCAGTACTTC. The rearrangement links TRBV5-1 to TRBJ2-7; 8 bases are a match to TRBD2. CDR1 SGHRS and CDR2 YFSETQ come from the germline V gene. Germline trimming cut 2 bases from V and 4 bases from J; bases unmatched to any gene: 5. This CDR3 has 14 residues.

This clone was recorded a few times. The rearrangement links TRBV6-5 to TRBJ1-6, with 7 bases fitting TRBD1. From germline, CDR1 is MNHEY and CDR2 SVGAGI. This CDR3 spans 15 amino acids. Losses at the gene ends were 6 bases for V and 13 bases for J; bases not matched to a gene: 15. CDR3 in DNA: TGTGCCAGCAGCCCCGAGGGGACAGTTCGGGGGCCCCTCCACTTT. It encodes CASSPEGTVRGPLHF.

This clone was counted between two and nine times. V usage is TRBV10-2 and J usage is TRBJ2-7; D unclear. The V end was cut by 2 bases, the J end by 3 bases, with 14 bases between. The germline V gene has CDR1 WSHSY and CDR2 SAAADI. CDR3 size: 15 residues. The CDR3 DNA is TGCGCCAGCAGTGAGGGTTTGTCCGCGAGCTACGAGCAGTACTTC. This codes for CASSEGLSASYEQYF.

The V call is TRBV6-1, the J call TRBJ1-2; the match to TRBD1 covers 9 bases. J gave up 13 bases and V 0 bases, and 6 bases lay outside the gene matches. The CDR3 has 13 amino acids. Germline lookup yields CDR1 MNHNS and CDR2 SASEGT. The CDR3 here is CASSEAGTGSGTF. CDR3 nucleotide sequence: TGTGCCAGCAGTGAAGCAGGGACAGGGAGTGGCACCTTC.

This clone was counted once. The chain combines TRBV7-9 with TRBJ1-2; 9 bases agree with TRBD1. The CDR3 length is 14 residues. Trimming removed 5 bases from V and 8 bases from J; junction bases left unmatched: 9. The germline gives CDR1 SEHNR, CDR2 FQNEAQ (reference sequence). CDR3 sequence (DNA): TGTGCCAGCAGCAGAGGGGGGACAGGGCCGGGCTACACCTTC. It translates to CASSRGGTGPGYTF.

As regards this clone: Being one base from a much bigger clone, this may be a read error. Other DNA sequences within the sample encode an identical CDR3. The rearrangement uses TRBV30 and TRBJ1-5; no reliable D call. The germline CDR1 and CDR2 sequences are GTSNPN and SVGIG (reference sequence). The CDR3 has 13 amino acids. The CDR3 nucleotides are TGTGCCTGGGGTAAGGAGGGAAATCAACCCCAGCATTTT. Encoded protein: CAWGKEGNQPQHF.

On this clone itself: At the DNA level, this CDR3 is encoded by other sequences in the same sample as well. The chain recombines TRBV18 with TRBJ1-2, with 8 bases lining up with TRBD1. With 3 bases clipped from V and 3 bases from J, the junction kept 3 bases outside the gene matches. The germline V gene has CDR1 KGHSH and CDR2 LQKENI. The CDR3 is made up of 14 amino acids. CDR3 amino acids: CASSPLTGDYGYTF. The CDR3 nucleotides are TGTGCCAGCTCACCCCTGACAGGGGACTATGGCTACACCTTC.

In regard to this clone: Other DNA sequences in this specimen translate into the identical CDR3. V and J are TRBV5-1 and TRBJ2-5, with 8 bases that match TRBD2. Germline V lookup: CDR1 SGHRS, CDR2 YFSETQ. CDR3 length: 14 amino acids. The V gene end was trimmed by 2 bases and the J gene end by 4 bases; junction bases not matched to a gene: 4. Here the CDR3 reads CASSLTGGRETQYF. The CDR3 DNA is TGCGCCAGCAGCTTAACGGGGGGGCGAGAGACCCAGTACTTC.

The chain is built from TRBV7-2 and TRBJ2-5, with TRBD1 as a possible D gene (5 bases). V lost 5 bases to trimming and J lost 4 bases, with 20 bases between them. Germline-derived CDR1 and CDR2 are SGHTA and FQGNSA. This CDR3 region has 16 residues. The CDR3 nucleotides read TGTGCCAGCAGCCCAGCCCCAGGGAACCGCCCAGAGACCCAGTACTTC. As protein: CASSPAPGNRPETQYF. The complete variable domain, with remaining parts taken from reference TRBV7-2 and TRBJ2-5, reads GAGVSQSPSNKVTEKGKDVELRCDPISGHTALYWYRQSLGQGLEFLIYFQGNSAPDKSGLPSDRFSAERTGGSVSTLTIQRTQQEDSAVYLCASSPAPGNRPETQYFGPGTRLLVL.

The V gene is TRBV30, the J gene TRBJ1-6; 7 bases agree with TRBD1. Losses at the gene ends were 2 bases for V and 8 bases for J; bases not matched to a gene: 9. The V gene's germline CDR1 is GTSNPN and CDR2 SVGIG (reference sequence). CDR3 length equals 15 residues. The CDR3 sequence: CAWSPRWDRDSPLHF. CDR3 DNA: TGTGCCTGGAGTCCTCGATGGGACAGAGATTCACCCCTCCACTTT.

This chain uses TRBV4-3 with TRBJ2-5; no clear D. The J call is uncertain, as TRBJ2-7 better fits the DNA end. Germline CDR1 is LGHNA and CDR2 is YSLEER. The CDR3 consists of 15 residues. CDR3 region: CASSQDRATLYEQYF. The CDR3 nucleotides read TGCGCCAGCAGCCAAGATCGGGCAACGCTCTACGAGCAGTACTTC.

J is TRBJ1-4 and V is TRBV7-8; D not resolved. CDR3 length: 16 residues. V lost 5 bases and J 7 bases, leaving 20 bases between the germline ends. Germline V gene lookup returns CDR1 SGHVS and CDR2 FQNEAQ. CDR3 sequence (DNA): TGTGCCAGCAGCCCCGTCACCGGAGGATTTGTTGAAAAACTGTTTTTT. This translates into CASSPVTGGFVEKLFF.

This chain links TRBV6-1 with TRBJ1-6; the D is unclear. CDR1 and CDR2 (germline): MNHNS, SASEGT. V gave up 4 bases and J gave up 9 bases, with 7 bases separating them. The CDR3 length is 12 residues. The CDR3 DNA reads as TGTGCCAGCAGTGTCCGGGGTTCACCCCTCCACTTT. It is translated as CASSVRGSPLHF.